The 26 T cell receptor beta chains below were found in one sample sequenced in a study of Ad26.COV2.S vaccination and SARS-CoV-2 variants. Profiling relied on immunoSEQ multiplex PCR, and the TCRdb table lists in-frame clones only, not all of them. This table holds approximately 360,000 clones, about 83% found once. The sample's treatment: around 19 received Ad26.COV2.S at low or high dose, single or two shots; about 5 received placebo; per-sample allocation not given. The samples were gathered on day 63 after the first injection of vaccine or placebo. The sample consisted of peripheral blood, taken in a trial of Ad26.COV2.S vaccine versus placebo. These receptors came from a person between 18 and 65 years old who received the Ad26.COV2.S COVID-19 vaccine or a placebo.

CDR3 sequence reads: CASSRSLDSQETQYF. As DNA, the CDR3 is TGCGCCAGCAGCAGATCCCTGGACAGCCAAGAGACCCAGTACTTC. V usage is TRBV5-1 and J usage is TRBJ2-5, with D perhaps TRBD1 (6 bases). Trimming shortened V by 4 bases and J by 1 base, and 14 bases separated the two germline ends. Germline CDR1 and CDR2: SGHRS and YFSETQ. There are 15 residues in the CDR3.

The rearrangement joins TRBV4-1 to TRBJ1-4; no clear D gene. This CDR3 is 17 amino acids long. CDR1 is MGHRA and CDR2 is YSYEKL in the germline V gene. The V gene lost 1 base and the J gene lost 7 bases, with 19 bases spanning the gap. CDR3 loop: CASSQVVEARVREKLFF. The CDR3 DNA reads TGCGCCAGCAGCCAAGTAGTCGAGGCCAGAGTCCGTGAAAAACTGTTTTTT.

The chain couples TRBV5-1 to TRBJ2-7; D ambiguous. Germline lookup yields CDR1 SGHRS and CDR2 YFSETQ. Trimming pared 2 bases from V and 3 bases from J, leaving 12 bases between. This CDR3 comprises 14 residues. The chain's CDR3 is CASSLDVVFYEQYF. CDR3 nucleotide sequence: TGCGCCAGCAGCTTAGATGTCGTATTCTACGAGCAGTACTTC.

The CDR3 is CASGGTSSYEQYF. The DNA of the CDR3 is TGTGCCAGCGGTGGGACGTCTTCCTACGAGCAGTACTTC. V is TRBV18 and J is TRBJ2-7, with D perhaps assigned TRBD1 or TRBD2 (5 bases each). Trimming cost V 8 bases and J 1 base, with 12 bases left between them. In germline, CDR1 is KGHSH, CDR2 LQKENI. The CDR3 consists of 13 residues. The variable domain in full, with the rest retrieved from reference TRBV18 and TRBJ2-7, is NAGVMQNPRHLVRRRGQEARLRCSPMKGHSHVYWYRQLPEEGLKFMVYLQKENIIDESGMPKERFSAEFPKEGPSILRIQQVVRGDSAAYFCASGGTSSYEQYFGPGTRLTVT.

The chain has TRBV6-5 and TRBJ1-2; D call uncertain. The V gene lost 7 bases and the J gene lost 5 bases, with 11 bases spanning the gap. The germline V gene encodes CDR1 MNHEY and CDR2 SVGAGI. This CDR3 contains 12 residues. This CDR3 is CASTRTQYGYTF. The DNA for the CDR3 is TGTGCCAGCACCCGGACTCAATATGGCTACACCTTC.

The CDR3: CASSLVVQREASTVRWEQFF. The DNA for the CDR3 is TGCGCCAGCAGCTTGGTGGTCCAGCGGGAGGCCTCTACCGTCCGGTGGGAGCAGTTCTTC. The V and J genes are TRBV5-1 and TRBJ2-1, with 9 bases matching TRBD2. The V and J ends lost 0 bases and 10 bases, in that order; junction bases with no gene match: 23. CDR1 and CDR2 from the germline V gene are SGHRS and YFSETQ. CDR3 length equals 20 residues.

The V gene is TRBV7-2, the J gene TRBJ1-2; D remains ambiguous. Germline CDR1 SGHTA, CDR2 FQGNSA. V was shortened by 3 bases and J by 5 bases, with 10 bases between the two germline ends. This CDR3 comprises 13 residues. This chain's CDR3 is CASSFDGSYGYTF. The DNA for the CDR3 is TGTGCCAGCAGCTTCGACGGTAGTTATGGCTACACCTTC.

This sequence joins TRBV9 and TRBJ2-2; the D gene is possibly TRBD2 (6 bases). Germline values: CDR1 SGDLS, CDR2 YYNGEE. This CDR3 is built from 15 residues. The V end was cut by 0 bases, the J end by 5 bases, with 11 bases between. CDR3: CASSVGVGGTGELFF. CDR3 coding DNA: TGTGCCAGCAGCGTAGGGGTCGGGGGTACCGGGGAGCTGTTTTTT.

J is TRBJ1-4 and V is TRBV18; no reliable D call. V lost 2 bases to trimming and J lost 4 bases, with 8 bases between them. CDR3 length: 14 amino acids. Germline CDR1 KGHSH, CDR2 LQKENI. This CDR3 is CASSPEHLNEKLFF. CDR3 sequence (DNA): TGTGCCAGCTCACCAGAACATCTTAATGAAAAACTGTTTTTT.

The V and J genes are TRBV19 and TRBJ2-1, with D tentatively TRBD2 (5 bases). Germline values: CDR1 LNHDA, CDR2 SQIVND (reference sequence). The CDR3 loop spans 16 amino acids. V lost 0 bases, J lost 7 bases, and 16 bases lay in between. The CDR3, as DNA: TGTGCCAGTAGTATAGATAAACCGTTGCGAGGGAATGAGCAGTTCTTC. Translation gives CASSIDKPLRGNEQFF.

The chain carries TRBV7-9 and TRBJ1-2; D ambiguous. Trimming shortened V by 7 bases and J by 6 bases, and 21 bases separated the two germline ends. The CDR3 is 15 residues long. Germline V gene data show CDR1 as SEHNR and CDR2 as FQNEAQ (reference sequence). The CDR3 reads CASKPRDEGLDGYTF. The DNA of the CDR3 is TGTGCCAGCAAGCCCCGCGACGAAGGGTTGGATGGCTACACCTTC.

The genes are TRBV6-2 or TRBV6-3 and TRBJ2-7; the match to TRBD2 covers 10 bases. J gave up 0 bases and V 1 base, and 12 bases lay outside the gene matches. CDR3 length: 19 residues. Germline V lookup: CDR1 MNHEY, CDR2 SVGEGT. The CDR3 loop reads CASSYFASGGFPSSYEQYF. Here the CDR3 DNA reads TGTGCCAGCAGTTACTTCGCTAGCGGGGGATTCCCGAGCTCCTACGAGCAGTACTTC.

The CDR3 region is CASSYSRRPGNTIYF. DNA for the CDR3: TGTGCCAGCAGTTACTCTCGGCGACCTGGAAACACCATATATTTT. V gene TRBV6-5 combines with J gene TRBJ1-3; D ambiguous. Per germline, CDR1 MNHEY and CDR2 SVGAGI. Trimming removed 0 bases at V and 2 bases at J, with 8 bases between. The length of the CDR3 is 15 residues.

V and J are TRBV7-6 and TRBJ1-4; D remains unclear. The germline V and J ends were trimmed by 1 base and 2 bases, with 17 bases remaining between them. The CDR3 sequence is 18 residues long. Germline lookup yields CDR1 SGHVS and CDR2 FNYEAQ. CDR3 nucleotide sequence: TGTGCCAGCAGCTTAGTGGGCCCCTGGCGGAGGACTAATGAAAAACTGTTTTTT. Protein: CASSLVGPWRRTNEKLFF.

Only a few counts were recorded for this clone. V and J are TRBV5-1 and TRBJ1-5, with 7 bases identical to TRBD1. This CDR3 contains 15 residues. Germline CDR1 reads SGHRS; CDR2 reads YFSETQ. V lost 0 bases, J lost 4 bases, and 4 bases stayed unmatched. This CDR3 reads CASSLGDSLNQPQHF. The CDR3, as DNA: TGCGCCAGCAGCTTGGGGGACAGCCTTAATCAGCCCCAGCATTTT.

This clone was picked up many times. The gene calls are TRBV2 and TRBJ1-2; D unclear. The CDR3 loop spans 13 amino acids. Germline CDR1 and CDR2: SNHLY and FYNNEI. The germline V and J ends were trimmed by 3 bases and 3 bases, with 8 bases remaining between them. The CDR3 bases are TGTGCCAGCAGTGACGCCTCCCACTATGGCTACACCTTC. It encodes CASSDASHYGYTF.

The V and J genes are TRBV29-1 and TRBJ1-1, with 7 bases identical to TRBD1. V was pared by 7 bases and J by 1 base, with 12 bases of the junction left unmatched. CDR1 is SQVTM, CDR2 ANQGSEA, per germline. The CDR3 runs 15 residues. The CDR3 coding sequence is TGCAGCGGTTCGGGTTGGACAGGCGGGAACACTGAAGCTTTCTTT. It is translated as CSGSGWTGGNTEAFF.

CDR3 in amino acids: CASSEGPSSAAGGYTF. The CDR3 DNA reads TGTGCCAGCAGCGAGGGGCCCTCCTCAGCAGCCGGCGGCTACACCTTC. This chain connects TRBV9 to TRBJ1-2; tentative D call: TRBD1 (5 bases). CDR3 length: 16 residues. The germline CDR1 and CDR2 sequences are SGDLS and YYNGEE. V lost 3 bases, J lost 8 bases, and 23 bases lay in between.

The chain employs TRBV15 and TRBJ2-7, with D possibly called TRBD1 or TRBD2 (5 bases each). The CDR3 contains 15 residues. Per the germline V gene, CDR1 is LNHNV and CDR2 is YYDKDF (reference sequence). V dropped 5 bases and J dropped 3 bases, with 17 bases sitting between them. CDR3: CATSPQRGSGYEQYF. In nucleotides, the CDR3 is TGTGCCACCAGCCCTCAGAGGGGATCAGGCTACGAGCAGTACTTC.

This clone was counted only a few times. The chain uses TRBV10-3 and TRBJ1-2; D gene ambiguous. The ends were cut back, 4 bases at V and 2 bases at J, with 17 bases in the middle. The CDR3 consists of 16 residues. The V gene's germline CDR1 is ENHRY and CDR2 SYGVKD. In DNA, the CDR3 is TGTGCCATCAGTGGGTACGGCGCAGACAACAACTATGGCTACACCTTC. Its protein is CAISGYGADNNYGYTF.

This chain links TRBV7-2 with TRBJ2-5; D is possibly TRBD1 or TRBD2 (6 bases each). The germline V gene encodes CDR1 SGHTA and CDR2 FQGNSA. This CDR3 is built from 16 residues. The V end was cut by 2 bases, the J end by 1 base, with 14 bases between. In DNA, the CDR3 is TGTGCCAGCAGCTTACGAGGAACGGGGGCCCAAGAGACCCAGTACTTC. Protein: CASSLRGTGAQETQYF.

The CDR3 nucleotides are TGTGCCAGCAATGTAGGAAATACGCAGTATTTT. Translated, it gives CASNVGNTQYF. The chain combines TRBV5-4 with TRBJ2-3; D uncertain. The CDR3 has 11 residues. Germline V gene data show CDR1 as SGHNT and CDR2 as YYREEE (reference sequence). Trimming removed 6 bases at V and 7 bases at J, with 9 bases between.

This clone was seen a handful of times. The rearrangement joins TRBV6-5 to TRBJ1-3; D unclear. The germline CDR1 and CDR2 sequences are MNHEY and SVGAGI. The germline V and J ends were trimmed by 2 bases and 3 bases, with 11 bases remaining between them. This CDR3 is 15 amino acids long. Here the CDR3 reads CASSYGLEGGNTIYF. The CDR3 DNA follows: TGTGCCAGCAGTTACGGACTGGAGGGTGGAAACACCATATATTTT.

J is TRBJ2-3 and V is TRBV9; 9 bases match TRBD2. CDR1 and CDR2 (germline): SGDLS, YYNGEE. The CDR3 is made up of 16 amino acids. The V and J ends lost 0 bases and 5 bases, in that order; junction bases with no gene match: 7. CDR3 coding DNA: TGTGCCAGCAGCGTAGGGGTAGCGGGGGCTCGAGATACGCAGTATTTT. The encoded protein is CASSVGVAGARDTQYF.

The chain is built from TRBV7-2 and TRBJ1-3; 11 positions match TRBD1. CDR3 length: 17 amino acids. The ends lost 1 base at V and 4 bases at J; junction bases unmatched: 6. Germline assignment: CDR1 SGHTA and CDR2 FQGNSA. The DNA of the CDR3 is TGTGCCAGCAGCTTAGTGGGGACAGGGGGAATGGGAAACACCATATATTTT. It encodes CASSLVGTGGMGNTIYF.

The sample holds one count of this clone. The rearrangement joins TRBV5-5 to TRBJ1-1, with D perhaps TRBD1 (6 bases). The V end lost 6 bases, the J end lost 2 bases, and 11 bases lay between the germline ends. CDR3 length: 13 amino acids. CDR1 and CDR2 from the germline V gene are SGHKS and YYEKEE (reference sequence). CDR3 amino acids: CASTSGVNTEAFF. The CDR3 bases are TGTGCCAGCACCTCAGGGGTCAACACTGAAGCTTTCTTT.